This is a list of T cell receptor beta chains from one sample in a study of blood T cell repertoires in COVID-19. Profiled with immunoSEQ multiplex PCR; TCRdb holds only in-frame clones, not every one. Among roughly 440,000 clones listed, approximately 89% were seen once. The sample was peripheral blood. These receptors were obtained from a woman aged 45-65 years with COVID-19, enrolled during active disease. The CDR3 runs from the conserved cysteine through the conserved F or W. The D gene is left open where the match is weak. Clone size, where shown, is once, few, many, or a class for clones that have expanded.

clone_size	v_call	cdr3_length	d_call	j_call	cdr3_nt	cdr3_aa
-	TRBV9	12	-	TRBJ1-2	TGTGCCAGCAGCCTTTCCGGCTATGGCTACACCTTC	CASSLSGYGYTF
few	TRBV4-1	15	-	TRBJ1-3	TGCGCCAGCAGCCAAGATCTCCGCTCTGGAAACACCATATATTTT	CASSQDLRSGNTIYF
-	TRBV30	14	TRBD1	TRBJ1-1	TGTGCCTGGAGGGGGGACAGGGGATGGACTGAAGCTTTCTTT	CAWRGDRGWTEAFF
few	TRBV27	11	-	TRBJ2-7	TGTGCCAGCAGCCAGGGGAACGAGCAGTACTTC	CASSQGNEQYF
-	TRBV6-5	16	TRBD2	TRBJ2-1	TGTGCCAGCAGTTCCTCGATAGCGGGGGGATGGAGTGAGCAGTTCTTC	CASSSSIAGGWSEQFF
-	TRBV7-8	13	TRBD1	TRBJ2-7	TGTGCCAGCAGCTACGGGACAGATGTCGAGCAGTACTTC	CASSYGTDVEQYF
once	TRBV3-1/TRBV3-2	14	-	TRBJ2-1	TGTGCCAGCAGTTACACCCTCGGGGGCAATGAGCAGTTCTTC	CASSYTLGGNEQFF
once	TRBV30	13	-	TRBJ1-1	TGTGCCTGGAGACTACCGTCGAACACTGAAGCTTTCTTT	CAWRLPSNTEAFF
-	TRBV19	14	-	TRBJ2-1	TGTGCCAGTACCATTAACGGGGTTAGGAATGAGCAGTTCTTC	CASTINGVRNEQFF
-	TRBV19	15	-	TRBJ1-5	TGTGCCAGTACCCCACAGGGTTATAGCAATCAGCCCCAGCATTTT	CASTPQGYSNQPQHF
-	TRBV19	18	TRBD2	TRBJ2-3	TGTGCCAGTAGTATCGTATGGCGGGCTAGCGGGGTGACAGATACGCAGTATTTT	CASSIVWRASGVTDTQYF
-	TRBV19	14	-	TRBJ1-1	TGTGCCAGTAGTATAACGGGGAGGGACACTGAAGCTTTCTTT	CASSITGRDTEAFF
-	TRBV7-9	14	TRBD1	TRBJ2-7	TGTGCCAGCAGCTTAGGAGGAGCAGGGGGCGAGCAGTACTTC	CASSLGGAGGEQYF
few	TRBV7-8	14	TRBD1	TRBJ1-6	TGTGCCAGCAGCCAGGGACAGGATAATTCACCCCTCCACTTT	CASSQGQDNSPLHF
-	TRBV7-8	13	-	TRBJ2-7	TGTGCCAGCAGCCGGGGACTTTTCTACGAGCAGTACTTC	CASSRGLFYEQYF
once	TRBV4-1	14	-	TRBJ2-7	TGCGCCAGCAGCCATCCCGGGGCAGGGGCCGAGCAGTACTTC	CASSHPGAGAEQYF
-	TRBV6-5	14	TRBD1	TRBJ2-1	TGTGCCAGCACATGGGGACAGGGAGGCAATGAGCAGTTCTTC	CASTWGQGGNEQFF
-	TRBV6-6	16	-	TRBJ2-3	TGTGCCAGCAGACCCCGCGGAGGCTCTAGCACAGATACGCAGTATTTT	CASRPRGGSSTDTQYF
-	TRBV4-1	15	TRBD1	TRBJ2-7	TGCGCCAGCAGCCAAGATTCGTCAGGGGGCGCGAGGCAGTACTTC	CASSQDSSGGARQYF
-	TRBV5-1	15	TRBD2	TRBJ2-3	TGCGCCAGCAGCTTGGCTCTAGCGGGGGGAGATACGCAGTATTTT	CASSLALAGGDTQYF
few	TRBV30	12	-	TRBJ2-2	TGTGCCTGGTCGACAGGAACCGGGGAGCTGTTTTTT	CAWSTGTGELFF
-	TRBV19	15	TRBD1	TRBJ1-1	TGTGCCAGTAGTAGCTCCGGGACAGCCAACACTGAAGCTTTCTTT	CASSSSGTANTEAFF
few	TRBV29-1	12	-	TRBJ1-1	TGCAGCGTTGCCGGGGGATACACTGAAGCTTTCTTT	CSVAGGYTEAFF
-	TRBV12-3/TRBV12-4	13	-	TRBJ1-1	TGTGCCAGCAGTTTTTACCCGAGCACTGAAGCTTTCTTT	CASSFYPSTEAFF
-	TRBV10-3	13	-	TRBJ1-6	TGTGCCGTGAAGACAGGTGACAATTCACCCCTCCACTTT	CAVKTGDNSPLHF
few	TRBV7-2	11	-	TRBJ1-1	TGTGCCAGCAGCTTAGGGGCAGCAGCTTTCTTT	CASSLGAAAFF
-	TRBV24-1	15	TRBD1	TRBJ2-1	TGTGCCACCAGTGCCGGGACAGGGGTGGGAAATGAGCAGTTCTTC	CATSAGTGVGNEQFF
-	TRBV10-1	13	-	TRBJ1-1	TGCGCCAGCAGGGGCAGCCTGAACACTGAAGCTTTCTTT	CASRGSLNTEAFF
-	TRBV19	14	-	TRBJ1-2	TGTGCCAGTAGTATCGTAAGAGCTAACTATGGCTACACCTTC	CASSIVRANYGYTF
-	TRBV11-3	14	-	TRBJ1-1	TGTGCCAGCAGCTTAGGGCTAGTTTCCACTGAAGCTTTCTTT	CASSLGLVSTEAFF
-	TRBV5-1	14	TRBD1	TRBJ1-1	TGCGCCAGCAGCCGACAGGGGGAGAGTACTGAAGCTTTCTTT	CASSRQGESTEAFF
-	TRBV29-1	13	TRBD2	TRBJ2-7	TGCAGCGTTGCGCTCGGACTAGCGGGTCAGCAGTACTTC	CSVALGLAGQQYF
-	TRBV5-5	15	-	TRBJ1-1	TGTGCCAGCAGTTTGTGGGGGTCCGGGGGGACTGAAGCTTTCTTT	CASSLWGSGGTEAFF
-	TRBV6-5	13	-	TRBJ2-1	TGTGCCAGCAGTCAGGGGACCGACAATGAGCAGTTCTTC	CASSQGTDNEQFF
-	TRBV7-9	14	-	TRBJ1-6	TGTGCCAGCAGCTTAGTAGATTATAATTCACCCCTCCACTTT	CASSLVDYNSPLHF
-	TRBV12-1	15	-	TRBJ2-1	TGTGCCAGCAGCTCGGAGCGGGGGATTAGGGATGAGCAGTTCTTC	CASSSERGIRDEQFF
-	TRBV5-1	15	TRBD1	TRBJ2-3	TGCGCCAGCAGCTTACAGGGGCCTCCCACGGATACGCAGTATTTT	CASSLQGPPTDTQYF
-	TRBV5-1	18	TRBD2	TRBJ2-3	TGCGCCAGCAGCTTGGGGGCTAGCGGGGGCCATAGCACAGATACGCAGTATTTT	CASSLGASGGHSTDTQYF
-	TRBV4-1	14	-	TRBJ1-2	TGCGCCAGCAGCCAAGGTGCAGGGGCGTATGGCTACACCTTC	CASSQGAGAYGYTF
once	TRBV5-6	12	-	TRBJ2-3	TGTGCCAGCAGCTTGTTTAAAGATACGCAGTATTTT	CASSLFKDTQYF
-	TRBV19	14	TRBD1	TRBJ2-3	TGTGCCAGTAGTACCGGGACAGGTGTAGATACGCAGTATTTT	CASSTGTGVDTQYF
-	TRBV5-4	15	TRBD1	TRBJ2-1	TGTGCCAGCAGCCCCGGACAGGGGGCCTACAATGAGCAGTTCTTC	CASSPGQGAYNEQFF
once	TRBV9	15	-	TRBJ2-7	TGTGCCAGCCTGGAGGCGTTCTCAGTTCCCTACGAGCAGTACTTC	CASLEAFSVPYEQYF
-	TRBV6-5	15	-	TRBJ1-2	TGTGCCAGCAATATCAGGGACAAGAGCCTCTATGGCTACACCTTC	CASNIRDKSLYGYTF
-	TRBV30	14	-	TRBJ2-7	TGTGCCTGGAGCCCCAGGGGACCTTCCTACGAGCAGTACTTC	CAWSPRGPSYEQYF
-	TRBV6-5	13	-	TRBJ1-1	TGTGCCAGCATGCGTTCTCGGGGAATCTCGACTTTCTTT	CASMRSRGISTFF
once	TRBV24-1	13	-	TRBJ2-1	TGTGCCACCAGTGATTTTCGAGGGCGAGTGCAGTTCTTC	CATSDFRGRVQFF
-	TRBV24-1	16	TRBD1	TRBJ2-2	TGTGCCACCAGTGATTTGGGCAGGGGGCAAGTCGGGGAGCTGTTTTTT	CATSDLGRGQVGELFF
-	TRBV4-2	14	-	TRBJ2-1	TGTGCCAGCAGCCAAGAGGGGGGAATGAATGAGCAGTTCTTC	CASSQEGGMNEQFF
-	TRBV4-1	17	-	TRBJ1-2	TGCGCCAGCAGCCAAGATGGGCAGGTGGACAGTAACTATGGCTACACCTTC	CASSQDGQVDSNYGYTF
-	TRBV18	16	-	TRBJ2-7	TGTGCCAGCTCACCAAACCAGGCCGGGACACCCTACGAGCAGTACTTC	CASSPNQAGTPYEQYF
-	TRBV5-4	14	-	TRBJ2-7	TGTGCCAGCAGCTTGGCCCCACAGGGCCGCGAGCAGTACTTC	CASSLAPQGREQYF